The 13 T cell receptor beta chains reported below all come from one sample, sequenced in a study of tissue T cells after allogeneic stem cell transplantation. Profiling relied on immunoSEQ multiplex PCR, and the TCRdb table lists in-frame clones only, not all of them. The profile shows around 5,700 clones, under 55% of them singletons. Time point: mouse harvest day 7 after allogeneic transplant. Mouse grafts combined 10^7 T-cell-depleted bone marrow cells with 10^6 splenic CD5+ T cells. The sequencing input was gut tissue. These receptors all stem from a female BALB/c mouse given C57BL/6 T cells with graft-versus-host disease after an allogeneic hematopoietic cell transplant.

A remark on this clone: Mouse gene names apply. The read finishes 1 residue shy of the CDR3 end, and the germline J gene is used to complete it. This chain connects TRBV19 to TRBJ2-5; 7 nucleotides match TRBD1. CDR1 and CDR2 from the germline V gene are FNHDT and SITEND (reference sequence). The CDR3 covers 11 residues. V lost 6 bases and J lost 7; bases outside the gene matches: 2. Partial CDR3 DNA: TGTGCCAGCAACAGGGGTAACACCCAGTAC. Translating it yields CASNRGNTQY. The complete CDR3 protein is CASNRGNTQYF.

For this clone: The listed genes are named as in mouse. The sequenced CDR3 bases are TGTGCCAGCAGTCTGTCCTGGGGGGGTTATGCTGAGCAGTTC. Its translation: CASSLSWGGYAEQF. The whole CDR3 protein reads CASSLSWGGYAEQFF. The V call is TRBV26, the J call TRBJ2-1; 9 bases line up with TRBD2. The sequenced fragment ends 1 residue before the CDR3 boundary, so the rest is inferred from the germline J gene. The CDR3 sequence is 15 residues long. The V segment lost 0 bases and the J segment 4 bases; nucleotides outside the gene matches: 1. Germline CDR1 reads KGHPV; CDR2 reads FQNQEV (reference sequence).

A remark on this clone: All gene names here are mouse names. The observed sequence ends 1 residue before the CDR3 terminus, with the missing tail filled in from the germline J gene. The chain recombines TRBV16 with TRBJ2-4; D unresolved. The CDR3 length is 14 residues. V was trimmed by 1 base and J by 7 bases, leaving 12 bases between them. Germline values: CDR1 SGHSA, CDR2 FRNQAP. The sequenced part of the CDR3 DNA is TGTGCAAGCAGCTTAGTGACGGGGAGGTACACCTTGTAC. Its protein is CASSLVTGRYTLY. The entire CDR3 protein is CASSLVTGRYTLYF.

A note on this clone: Any gene name here is a mouse gene name. Read coverage stops 1 residue before the CDR3 terminus; the germline J gene supplies the remainder. The chain is built from TRBV26 and TRBJ1-1; D call uncertain. V lost 6 bases and J 0 bases, leaving 8 bases between the germline ends. CDR3 size: 13 residues. CDR1 is KGHPV and CDR2 is FQNQEV in the germline V gene (reference sequence). CDR3 bases read: TGTGCCAGCAGCCACACTGCAAACACAGAAGTCTTC. Its translation is CASSHTANTEVF. The full-length CDR3 reads as CASSHTANTEVFF.

Regarding this clone: Germline and genes here are mouse. The CDR3 extends 1 residue past the end of the read, so its final part is completed from the germline J gene. The chain couples TRBV13-3 to TRBJ2-5; D gene ambiguous. Germline loops: CDR1 NNHDY, CDR2 SYVADS. The CDR3 runs 9 residues. CDR3 residues: CVPQDTQYF. CDR3 DNA, as far as it was read: TGTGTGCCACAAGACACCCAGTAC.

Regarding this clone: The gene names given are mouse names. The read finishes 1 residue shy of the CDR3 end, and the germline J gene is used to complete it. The chain is built from TRBV23 and TRBJ2-5; TRBD1, the D gene given by the table, was not confirmed from the DNA. The germline gives CDR1 KGHTA, CDR2 FQNQQP. CDR3 size: 14 residues. The CDR3 protein is CSSSIQINQDTQYF. CDR3 DNA, as far as it was read: TGCTCCAGCAGTATACAGATTAACCAAGACACCCAGTAC.

A remark on this clone: Any gene name here is a mouse gene name. The read finishes 1 residue shy of the CDR3 end, and the germline J gene is used to complete it. J is TRBJ2-4 and V is TRBV26; the D gene could be TRBD1 or TRBD2 (6 bases each). Deletions cut 2 bases from V and 5 bases from J, with 11 bases between. CDR1 is KGHPV, CDR2 FQNQEV, per germline (reference sequence). The CDR3 sequence is 14 residues long. The chain's CDR3 is CASSLIGGRNTLYF. CDR3 DNA, as far as it was read: TGTGCCAGCAGTCTGATCGGGGGCCGAAACACCTTGTAC.

Remarks on this clone: Gene names and germline match the mouse. Read sequence stops 1 residue before the CDR3 end, and the germline J gene provides the missing end. This chain joins TRBV26 and TRBJ1-1, with TRBD1 matching 7 bases. Trimming removed 2 bases from V and 11 bases from J; junction bases left unmatched: 8. CDR3 length equals 13 residues. The germline V gene encodes CDR1 KGHPV and CDR2 FQNQEV (reference sequence). This CDR3 reads CASSLEAGGGVFF. The CDR3 bases that were read are TGTGCCAGCAGTCTGGAGGCAGGGGGGGGCGTCTTC.

About this clone: Gene names are the mouse ones. Coverage ceases 1 residue before the CDR3 finishes, and the germline J gene fills in the end. The chain couples TRBV12-2 to TRBJ2-5, with 12 bases identical to TRBD2. V gave up 2 bases and J gave up 4 bases; unmatched junction bases: 0. Germline CDR1 is SGHLS and CDR2 is HYDKME. This CDR3 spans 14 amino acids. CDR3 DNA (partial): TGTGCCAGCTCTCGGGACTGGGGGGAAGACACCCAGTAC. Translating gives CASSRDWGEDTQY. The full-length CDR3 reads as CASSRDWGEDTQYF.

Remarks on this clone: Gene names denote mouse genes. The sequence runs out 1 residue before the end of the CDR3; the remainder is reconstructed from the germline J gene. This chain uses TRBV26 with TRBJ1-3; D is unclear. The CDR3 has 13 amino acids. Germline CDR1 KGHPV, CDR2 FQNQEV (reference sequence). V dropped 4 bases and J dropped 0 bases, with 4 bases sitting between them. The CDR3 loop is CASSQNSGNTLYF. The part of the CDR3 DNA that was read is TGTGCCAGCAGTCAGAATTCTGGAAATACGCTCTAT.

As for this clone: Genes and germline come from the mouse. The read comes to an end 1 residue before the CDR3 does, leaving the germline J gene to fill in the end. The V gene is TRBV26, the J gene TRBJ1-3; D call uncertain. Germline assignment: CDR1 KGHPV and CDR2 FQNQEV (reference sequence). This CDR3 region has 14 residues. Trimming left V 1 base short and J 0 bases short, with 4 bases between. The covered CDR3 bases are TGTGCCAGCAGTCTGTTGCATTCTGGAAATACGCTCTAT. Amino acid sequence: CASSLLHSGNTLY. The complete CDR3 sequence is CASSLLHSGNTLYF.

Concerning this clone itself: Any gene name here is a mouse gene name. The CDR3 end lies 1 residue beyond the end of the read and is filled in from the germline J gene. The chain couples TRBV30 to TRBJ1-1; the D gene is possibly TRBD1 (5 bases). The germline V and J ends were trimmed by 3 bases and 0 bases, with 8 bases remaining between them. The germline V gene has CDR1 SQVVS and CDR2 ANEGSEA. The CDR3 is made up of 13 amino acids. The CDR3 reads CSSRSRANTEVFF. CDR3 DNA (partial): TGTAGTTCTAGGAGCAGGGCAAACACAGAAGTCTTC.

This clone is medium-sized by share. Gene and germline names: mouse. The CDR3 end falls 1 residue outside the read, so it is completed with the germline J gene. The rearrangement uses TRBV1 and TRBJ2-3; D may be TRBD2 (5 bases). The CDR3 is made up of 14 amino acids. Between the trimmed V and J ends, which lost 1 base and 0 bases, there was a span of 5 bases. Germline loops: CDR1 NSQYPW, CDR2 LRSPGD (reference sequence). The CDR3 here is CTCSAAGSAETLYF. CDR3 DNA (partial): TGCACCTGCAGTGCAGCTGGGAGTGCAGAAACGCTGTAT.